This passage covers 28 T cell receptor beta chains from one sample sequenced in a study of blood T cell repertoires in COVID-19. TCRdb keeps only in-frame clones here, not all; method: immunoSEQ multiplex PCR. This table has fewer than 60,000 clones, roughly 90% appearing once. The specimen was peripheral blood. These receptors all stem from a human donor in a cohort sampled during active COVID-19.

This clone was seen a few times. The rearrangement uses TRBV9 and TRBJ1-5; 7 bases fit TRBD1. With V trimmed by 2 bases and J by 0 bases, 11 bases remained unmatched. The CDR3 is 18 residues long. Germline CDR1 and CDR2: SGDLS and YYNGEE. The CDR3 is CASSVRTGDVYSNQPQHF. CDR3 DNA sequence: TGTGCCAGCAGCGTGCGGACAGGAGATGTCTATAGCAATCAGCCCCAGCATTTT.

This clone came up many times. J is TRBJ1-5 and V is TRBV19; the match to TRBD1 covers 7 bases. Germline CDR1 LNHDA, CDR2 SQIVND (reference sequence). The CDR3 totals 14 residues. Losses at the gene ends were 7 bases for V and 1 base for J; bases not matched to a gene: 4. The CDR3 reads CASKQGTSNQPQHF. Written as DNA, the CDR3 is TGTGCCAGTAAACAGGGGACAAGCAATCAGCCCCAGCATTTT.

Here the CDR3 reads CAITSGDTDTQYF. CDR3 DNA: TGTGCCATCACCAGCGGTGACACAGATACGCAGTATTTT. This sequence joins TRBV10-3 and TRBJ2-3, with D tentatively TRBD2 (5 bases). V lost 7 bases to trimming and J lost 2 bases, with 10 bases between them. The CDR3 runs 13 residues. Germline-derived CDR1 and CDR2 are ENHRY and SYGVKD.

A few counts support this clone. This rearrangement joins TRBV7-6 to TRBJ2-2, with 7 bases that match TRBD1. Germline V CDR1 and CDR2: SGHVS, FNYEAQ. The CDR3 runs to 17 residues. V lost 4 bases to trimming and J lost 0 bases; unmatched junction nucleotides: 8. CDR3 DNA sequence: TGTGCCAGCAGCTCCTGGGACAGTGGATCGAACACCGGGGAGCTGTTTTTT. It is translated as CASSSWDSGSNTGELFF.

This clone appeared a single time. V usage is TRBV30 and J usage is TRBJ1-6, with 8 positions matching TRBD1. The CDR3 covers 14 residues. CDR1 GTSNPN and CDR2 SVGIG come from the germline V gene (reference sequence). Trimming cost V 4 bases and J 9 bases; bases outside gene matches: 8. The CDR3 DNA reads TGTGCCTGGACCGGGACAGGCCGAATTTCACCCCTCCACTTT. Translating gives CAWTGTGRISPLHF. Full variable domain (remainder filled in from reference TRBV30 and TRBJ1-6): SQTIHQWPATLVQPVGSPLSLECTVEGTSNPNLYWYRQAAGRGLQLLFYSVGIGQISSEVPQNLSASRPQDRQFILSSKKLLLSDSGFYLCAWTGTGRISPLHFGNGTRLTVT.

The CDR3 sequence: CAWSQPGTGYYEQYF. The DNA for the CDR3 is TGTGCCTGGAGTCAACCCGGGACAGGGTACTACGAGCAGTACTTC. The V and J genes are TRBV30 and TRBJ2-7; 9 bases are shared with TRBD1. Germline lookup yields CDR1 GTSNPN and CDR2 SVGIG (reference sequence). V lost 2 bases to trimming and J lost 3 bases; unmatched junction nucleotides: 8. The CDR3 runs to 15 residues. Filled out from reference TRBV30 and TRBJ2-7, the complete variable domain reads SQTIHQWPATLVQPVGSPLSLECTVEGTSNPNLYWYRQAAGRGLQLLFYSVGIGQISSEVPQNLSASRPQDRQFILSSKKLLLSDSGFYLCAWSQPGTGYYEQYFGPGTRLTVT.

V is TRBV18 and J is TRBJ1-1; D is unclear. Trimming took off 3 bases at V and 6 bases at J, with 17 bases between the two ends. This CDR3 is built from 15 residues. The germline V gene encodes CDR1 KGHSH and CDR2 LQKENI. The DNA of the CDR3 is TGTGCCAGCTCACCCACCACTGCCCCTTGGTCTGAAGCTTTCTTT. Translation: CASSPTTAPWSEAFF.

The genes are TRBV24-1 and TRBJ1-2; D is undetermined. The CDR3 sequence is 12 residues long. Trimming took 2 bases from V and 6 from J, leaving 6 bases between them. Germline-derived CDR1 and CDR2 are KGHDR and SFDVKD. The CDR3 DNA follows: TGTGCCACCAGTGATTCAGGTAATGGCTACACCTTC. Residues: CATSDSGNGYTF.

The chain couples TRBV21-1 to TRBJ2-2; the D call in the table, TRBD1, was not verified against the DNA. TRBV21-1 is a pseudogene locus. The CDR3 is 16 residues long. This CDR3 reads CASSKTRGHRTGELFF. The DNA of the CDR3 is TGTGCCAGCAGCAAGACCCGGGGACACCGCACCGGGGAGCTGTTTTTT.

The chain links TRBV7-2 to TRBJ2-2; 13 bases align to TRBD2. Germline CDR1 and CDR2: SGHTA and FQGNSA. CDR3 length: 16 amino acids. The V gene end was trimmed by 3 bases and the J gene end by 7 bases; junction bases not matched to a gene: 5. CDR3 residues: CASSFRLAGGRGELFF. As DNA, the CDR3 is TGTGCCAGCAGCTTCAGACTAGCGGGGGGACGCGGGGAGCTGTTTTTT.

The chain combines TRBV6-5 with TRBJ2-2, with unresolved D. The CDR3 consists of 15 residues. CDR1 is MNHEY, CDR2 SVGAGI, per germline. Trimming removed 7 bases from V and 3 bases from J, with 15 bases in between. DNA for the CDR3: TGTGCCAGCAAGGCCAGGCGATTCGACACCGGGGAGCTGTTTTTT. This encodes CASKARRFDTGELFF.

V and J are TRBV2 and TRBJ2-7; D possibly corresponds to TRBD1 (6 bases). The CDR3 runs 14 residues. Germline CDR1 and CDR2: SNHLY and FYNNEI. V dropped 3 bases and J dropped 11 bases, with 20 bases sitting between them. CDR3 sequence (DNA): TGTGCCAGCAGTGAGCAGGGCCAGGGGAGTAGGGAGTACTTC. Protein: CASSEQGQGSREYF. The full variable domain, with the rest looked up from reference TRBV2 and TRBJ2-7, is EPEVTQTPSHQVTQMGQEVILRCVPISNHLYFYWYRQILGQKVEFLVSFYNNEISEKSEIFDDQFSVERPDGSNFTLKIRSTKLEDSAMYFCASSEQGQGSREYFGPGTRLTVT.

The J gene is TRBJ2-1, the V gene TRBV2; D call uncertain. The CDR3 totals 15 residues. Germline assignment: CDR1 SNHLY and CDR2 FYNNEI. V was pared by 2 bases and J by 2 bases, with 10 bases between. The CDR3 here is CASSELQVAYNEQFF. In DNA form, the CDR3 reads TGTGCCAGCAGTGAACTGCAGGTAGCCTACAATGAGCAGTTCTTC. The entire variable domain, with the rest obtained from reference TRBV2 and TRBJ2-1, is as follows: EPEVTQTPSHQVTQMGQEVILRCVPISNHLYFYWYRQILGQKVEFLVSFYNNEISEKSEIFDDQFSVERPDGSNFTLKIRSTKLEDSAMYFCASSELQVAYNEQFFGPGTRLTVL.

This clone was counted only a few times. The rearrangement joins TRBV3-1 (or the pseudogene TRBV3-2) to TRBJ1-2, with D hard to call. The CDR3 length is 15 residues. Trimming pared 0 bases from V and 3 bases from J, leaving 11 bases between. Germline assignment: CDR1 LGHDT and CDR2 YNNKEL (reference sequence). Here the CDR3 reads CASSQDRLQHYGYTF. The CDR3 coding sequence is TGTGCCAGCAGCCAAGATCGGTTGCAACACTATGGCTACACCTTC.

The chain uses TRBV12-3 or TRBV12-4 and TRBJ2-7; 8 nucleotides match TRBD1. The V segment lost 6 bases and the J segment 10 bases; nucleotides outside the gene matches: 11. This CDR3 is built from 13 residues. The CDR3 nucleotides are TGTGCCAGCAGCCATGGGACAGGAGAGTTTCAGTACTTC. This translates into CASSHGTGEFQYF.

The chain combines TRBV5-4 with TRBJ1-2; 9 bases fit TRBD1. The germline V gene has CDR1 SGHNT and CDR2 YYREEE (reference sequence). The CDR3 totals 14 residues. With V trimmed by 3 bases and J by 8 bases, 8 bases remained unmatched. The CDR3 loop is CASSSWTGVGGYTF. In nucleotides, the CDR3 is TGTGCCAGCAGCTCCTGGACAGGGGTTGGGGGCTACACCTTC. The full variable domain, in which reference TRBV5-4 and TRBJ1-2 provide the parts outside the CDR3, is ETGVTQSPTHLIKTRGQQVTLRCSSQSGHNTVSWYQQALGQGPQFIFQYYREEENGRGNFPPRFSGLQFPNYSSELNVNALELDDSALYLCASSSWTGVGGYTFGSGTRLTVV.

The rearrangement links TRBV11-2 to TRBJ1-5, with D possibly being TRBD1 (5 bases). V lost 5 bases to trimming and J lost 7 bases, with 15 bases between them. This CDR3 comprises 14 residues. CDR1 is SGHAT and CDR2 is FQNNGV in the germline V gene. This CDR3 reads CASSHTDSGQPQHF. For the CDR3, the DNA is TGTGCCAGCAGCCACACCGACAGTGGCCAGCCCCAGCATTTT.

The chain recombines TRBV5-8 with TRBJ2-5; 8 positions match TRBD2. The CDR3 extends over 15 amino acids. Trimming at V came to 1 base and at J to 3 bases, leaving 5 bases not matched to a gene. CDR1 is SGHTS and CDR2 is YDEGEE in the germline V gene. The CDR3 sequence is CASSLLRGGEETQYF. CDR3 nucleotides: TGTGCCAGCAGCTTGCTTCGGGGGGGAGAAGAGACCCAGTACTTC.

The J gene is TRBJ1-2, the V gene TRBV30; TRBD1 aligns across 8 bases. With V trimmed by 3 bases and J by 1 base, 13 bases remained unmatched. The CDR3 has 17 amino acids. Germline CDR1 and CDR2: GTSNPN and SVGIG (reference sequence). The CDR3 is CAWSGGRGRQGNYGYTF. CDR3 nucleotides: TGTGCCTGGAGCGGCGGCAGGGGGCGCCAGGGTAACTATGGCTACACCTTC.

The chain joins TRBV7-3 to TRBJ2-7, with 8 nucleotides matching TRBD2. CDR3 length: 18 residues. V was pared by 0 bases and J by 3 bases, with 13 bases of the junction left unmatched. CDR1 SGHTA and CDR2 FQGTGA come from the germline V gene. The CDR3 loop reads CASSLTGAGAGARYEQYF. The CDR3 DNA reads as TGTGCCAGCAGCTTAACGGGGGCCGGAGCGGGGGCCCGCTACGAGCAGTACTTC. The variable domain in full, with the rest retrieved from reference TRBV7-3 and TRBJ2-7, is GAGVSQTPSNKVTEKGKYVELRCDPISGHTALYWYRQSLGQGPEFLIYFQGTGAADDSGLPNDRFFAVRPEGSVSTLKIQRTERGDSAVYLCASSLTGAGAGARYEQYFGPGTRLTVT.

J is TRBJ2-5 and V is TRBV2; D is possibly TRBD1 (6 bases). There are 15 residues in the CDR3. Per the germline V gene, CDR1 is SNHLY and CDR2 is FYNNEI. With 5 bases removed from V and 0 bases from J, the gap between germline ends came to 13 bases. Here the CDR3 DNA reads TGTGCCAGCAGTCTACAGGGCACGTACCAAGAGACCCAGTACTTC. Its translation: CASSLQGTYQETQYF.

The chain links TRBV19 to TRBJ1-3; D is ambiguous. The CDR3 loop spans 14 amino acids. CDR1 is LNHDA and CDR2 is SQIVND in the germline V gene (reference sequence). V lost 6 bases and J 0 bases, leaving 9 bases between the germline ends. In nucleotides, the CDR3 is TGTGCCAGTAGGACCGGGGACTCTGGAAACACCATATATTTT. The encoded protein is CASRTGDSGNTIYF.

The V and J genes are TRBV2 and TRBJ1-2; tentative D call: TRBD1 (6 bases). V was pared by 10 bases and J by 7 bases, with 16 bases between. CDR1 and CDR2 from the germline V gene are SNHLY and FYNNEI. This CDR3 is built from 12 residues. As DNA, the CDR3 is TGTGCCACCGAGGACAGTGCCTTTGGCTACACCTTC. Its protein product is CATEDSAFGYTF.

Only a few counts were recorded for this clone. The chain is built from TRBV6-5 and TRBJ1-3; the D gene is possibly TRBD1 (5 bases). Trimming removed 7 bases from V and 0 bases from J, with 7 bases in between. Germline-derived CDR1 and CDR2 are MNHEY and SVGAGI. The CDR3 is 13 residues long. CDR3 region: CASTRDSGNTIYF. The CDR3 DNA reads TGTGCCAGCACCAGGGACTCTGGAAACACCATATATTTT.

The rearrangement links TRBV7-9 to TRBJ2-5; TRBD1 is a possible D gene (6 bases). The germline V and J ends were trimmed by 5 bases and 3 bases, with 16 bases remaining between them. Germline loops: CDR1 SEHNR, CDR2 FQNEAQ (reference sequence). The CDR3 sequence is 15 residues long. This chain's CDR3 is CASSDGQKMKETQYF. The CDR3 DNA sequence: TGTGCCAGCAGCGATGGACAGAAGATGAAAGAGACCCAGTACTTC.

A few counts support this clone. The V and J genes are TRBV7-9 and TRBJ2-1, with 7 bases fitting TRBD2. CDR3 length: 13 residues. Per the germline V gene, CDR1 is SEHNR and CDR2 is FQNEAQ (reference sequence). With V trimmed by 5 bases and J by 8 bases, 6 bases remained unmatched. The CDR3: CASSQERGDEQFF. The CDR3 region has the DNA TGTGCCAGCAGCCAAGAGCGGGGCGATGAGCAGTTCTTC.

The DNA for the CDR3 is TGTGCCAGCAGTGAAGCTCTTCATCCATGGGACATATTCCGGTATGGCTACACCTTC. Amino acid sequence: CASSEALHPWDIFRYGYTF. The chain has TRBV6-1 and TRBJ1-2, with a weak D call TRBD1 (6 bases). There are 19 residues in the CDR3. V was cut by 0 bases and J by 5 bases, with 25 bases left in between. Germline CDR1 and CDR2: MNHNS and SASEGT.

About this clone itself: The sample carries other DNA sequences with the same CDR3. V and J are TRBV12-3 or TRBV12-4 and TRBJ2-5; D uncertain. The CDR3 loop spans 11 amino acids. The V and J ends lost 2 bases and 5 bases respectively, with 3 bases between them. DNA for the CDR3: TGTGCCAGCAGTTTACAGGAGACCCAGTACTTC. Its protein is CASSLQETQYF.